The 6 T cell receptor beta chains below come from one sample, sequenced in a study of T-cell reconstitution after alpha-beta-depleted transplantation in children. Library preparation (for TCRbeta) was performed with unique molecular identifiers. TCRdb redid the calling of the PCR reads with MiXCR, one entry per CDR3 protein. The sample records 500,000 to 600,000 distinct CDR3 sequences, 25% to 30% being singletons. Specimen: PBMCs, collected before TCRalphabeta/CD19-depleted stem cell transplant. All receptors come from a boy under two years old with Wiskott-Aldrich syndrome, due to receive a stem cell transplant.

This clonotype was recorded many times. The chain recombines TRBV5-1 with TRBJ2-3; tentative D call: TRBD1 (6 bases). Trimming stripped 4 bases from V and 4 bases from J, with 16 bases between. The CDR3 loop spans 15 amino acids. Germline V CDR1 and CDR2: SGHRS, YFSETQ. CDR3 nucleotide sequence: TGCGCCAGCAGCCCCAGGGGAGATGGGGCAGATACGCAGTATTTT. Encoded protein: CASSPRGDGADTQYF.

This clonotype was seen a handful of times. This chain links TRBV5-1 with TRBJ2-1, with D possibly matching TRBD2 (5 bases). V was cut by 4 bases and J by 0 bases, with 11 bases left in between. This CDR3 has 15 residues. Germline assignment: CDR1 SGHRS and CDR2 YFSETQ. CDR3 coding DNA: TGCGCCAGCAGCCATGGACTTGACTCCTACAATGAGCAGTTCTTC. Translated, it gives CASSHGLDSYNEQFF.

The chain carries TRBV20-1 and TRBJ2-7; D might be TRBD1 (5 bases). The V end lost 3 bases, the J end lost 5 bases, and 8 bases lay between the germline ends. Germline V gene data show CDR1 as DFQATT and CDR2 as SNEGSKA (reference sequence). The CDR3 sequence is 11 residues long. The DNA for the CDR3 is TGCAGTGCTAGTAGGGGCAACGAGCAGTACTTC. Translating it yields CSASRGNEQYF.

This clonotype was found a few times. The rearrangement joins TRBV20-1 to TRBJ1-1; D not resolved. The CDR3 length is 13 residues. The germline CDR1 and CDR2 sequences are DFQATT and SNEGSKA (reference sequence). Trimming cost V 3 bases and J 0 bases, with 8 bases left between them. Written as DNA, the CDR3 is TGCAGTGCTAGGCCCAATTTGAACACTGAAGCTTTCTTT. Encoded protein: CSARPNLNTEAFF.

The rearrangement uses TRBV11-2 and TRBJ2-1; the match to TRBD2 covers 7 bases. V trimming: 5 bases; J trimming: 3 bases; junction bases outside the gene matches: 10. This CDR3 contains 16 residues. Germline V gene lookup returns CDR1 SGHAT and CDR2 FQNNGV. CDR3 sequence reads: CASSHRLPGGYNEQFF. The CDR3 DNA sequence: TGTGCCAGCAGCCACCGGCTGCCGGGAGGCTACAATGAGCAGTTCTTC.

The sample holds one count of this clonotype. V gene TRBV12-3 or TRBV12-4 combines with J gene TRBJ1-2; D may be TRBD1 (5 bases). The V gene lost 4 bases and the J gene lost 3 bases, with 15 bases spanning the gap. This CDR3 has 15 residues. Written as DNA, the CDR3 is TGTGCCAGCAGTTCCCAAGCCGGGGCTCACTATGGCTACACCTTC. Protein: CASSSQAGAHYGYTF.